This entry lists 5 T cell receptor beta chains sequenced from one sample in a study of T-cell reconstitution after alpha-beta-depleted transplantation in children. The library targeted TCRbeta and was prepared with unique molecular identifiers. MiXCR was run by TCRdb on the PCR reads, yielding one entry per CDR3 protein. The data show almost 500,000 distinct CDR3 sequences, 10% to 13% seen once. Here the sequenced sample was PBMCs, taken before TCRalphabeta/CD19-depleted stem cell transplant. The receptors stem from a child aged 2 to 10 with inherited bone marrow failure, due to receive a stem cell transplant.

In its sample, this clonotype was seen many times. The chain combines TRBV12-3 or TRBV12-4 with TRBJ1-2, with 7 bases identical to TRBD1. Trimming at V came to 5 bases and at J to 6 bases, leaving 6 bases not matched to a gene. The CDR3 has 13 amino acids. The CDR3 protein is CASSRGQSHGYTF. The CDR3 DNA sequence: TGTGCCAGCAGTAGGGGACAGTCCCATGGCTACACCTTC.

There are many counts of this clonotype. The V call is TRBV7-8, the J call TRBJ2-3; TRBD1 matches 7 bases. This CDR3 region has 18 residues. V shed 3 bases and J 0 bases; nucleotides not matched to a gene: 12. Germline V gives CDR1 SGHVS, CDR2 FQNEAQ. CDR3 in amino acids: CASSFSWEPGQSTDTQYF. The DNA for the CDR3 is TGTGCCAGCAGCTTTAGCTGGGAACCGGGACAGAGCACAGATACGCAGTATTTT.

The genes are TRBV25-1 and TRBJ1-2, with no clear D. The V and J ends lost 4 bases and 7 bases respectively, with 13 bases between them. CDR3 length: 13 residues. Per germline, CDR1 MGHDK and CDR2 SYGVNS. CDR3 nucleotides: TGTGCCAGCAGTGGCCGCGACACGGCTGGCTACACCTTC. Protein product: CASSGRDTAGYTF.

This clonotype was observed many times. V and J are TRBV2 and TRBJ2-3, with no clear D. Between the trimmed V and J ends, which lost 1 base and 2 bases, there was a span of 13 bases. The CDR3 loop spans 16 amino acids. The germline gives CDR1 SNHLY, CDR2 FYNNEI. CDR3: CASSEVSGRNTDTQYF. For the CDR3, the DNA is TGTGCCAGCAGTGAAGTCTCAGGACGGAACACAGATACGCAGTATTTT.

This clonotype showed up many times. V gene TRBV6-5 combines with J gene TRBJ2-3, with TRBD2 as a possible D gene (5 bases). Germline lookup yields CDR1 MNHEY and CDR2 SVGAGI. This CDR3 contains 15 residues. Trimming removed 2 bases from V and 1 base from J, with 10 bases in between. Here the CDR3 DNA reads TGTGCCAGCAGTTACGGGGAGAGAGGCACAGATACGCAGTATTTT. Amino acid sequence: CASSYGERGTDTQYF.